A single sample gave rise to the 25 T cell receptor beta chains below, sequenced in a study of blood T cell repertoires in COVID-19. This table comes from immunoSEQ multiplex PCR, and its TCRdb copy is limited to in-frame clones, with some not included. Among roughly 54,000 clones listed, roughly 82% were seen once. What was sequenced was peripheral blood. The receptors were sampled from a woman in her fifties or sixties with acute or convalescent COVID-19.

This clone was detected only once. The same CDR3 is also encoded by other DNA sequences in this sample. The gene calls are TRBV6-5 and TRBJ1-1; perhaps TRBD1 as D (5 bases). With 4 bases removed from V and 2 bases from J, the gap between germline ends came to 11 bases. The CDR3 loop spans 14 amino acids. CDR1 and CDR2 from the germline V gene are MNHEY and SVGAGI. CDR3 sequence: CASSSLTVNTEAFF. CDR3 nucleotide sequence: TGTGCCAGCAGTTCGTTGACAGTAAACACTGAAGCTTTCTTT.

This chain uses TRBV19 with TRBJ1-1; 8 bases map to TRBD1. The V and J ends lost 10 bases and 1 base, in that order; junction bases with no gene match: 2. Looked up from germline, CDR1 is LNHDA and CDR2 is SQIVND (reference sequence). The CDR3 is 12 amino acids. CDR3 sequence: CATGQGNTEAFF. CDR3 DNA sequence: TGTGCCACTGGACAGGGGAACACTGAAGCTTTCTTT.

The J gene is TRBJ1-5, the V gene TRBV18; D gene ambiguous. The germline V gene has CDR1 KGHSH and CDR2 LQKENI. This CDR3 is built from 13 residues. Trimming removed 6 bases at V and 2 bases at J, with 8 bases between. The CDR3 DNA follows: TGTGCCAGCTCCGGAGATCGCAATCAGCCCCAGCATTTT. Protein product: CASSGDRNQPQHF.

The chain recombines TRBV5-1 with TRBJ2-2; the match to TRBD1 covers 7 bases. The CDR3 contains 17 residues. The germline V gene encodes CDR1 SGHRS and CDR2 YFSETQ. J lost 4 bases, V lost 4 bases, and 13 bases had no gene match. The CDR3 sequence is CASSSSPGQSTTGELFF. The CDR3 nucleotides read TGCGCCAGCAGCAGCTCCCCGGGACAGTCAACCACCGGGGAGCTGTTTTTT.

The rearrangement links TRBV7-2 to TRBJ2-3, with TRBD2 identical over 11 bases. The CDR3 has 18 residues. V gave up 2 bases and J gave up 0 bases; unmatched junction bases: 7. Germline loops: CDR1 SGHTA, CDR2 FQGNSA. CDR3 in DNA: TGTGCCAGCAGCTTAACGAGACTAGCGGGGTCTAGCACAGATACGCAGTATTTT. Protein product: CASSLTRLAGSSTDTQYF.

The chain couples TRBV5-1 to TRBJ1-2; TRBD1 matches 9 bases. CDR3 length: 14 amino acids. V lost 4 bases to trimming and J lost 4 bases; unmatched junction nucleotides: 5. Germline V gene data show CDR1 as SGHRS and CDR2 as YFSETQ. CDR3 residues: CASSPGQGSYGYTF. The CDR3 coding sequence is TGCGCCAGCAGCCCCGGACAGGGGTCCTATGGCTACACCTTC.

The CDR3 DNA reads as TGCGCCAGCAGCTTGGCACAGACGAACACTGAAGCTTTCTTT. It codes for CASSLAQTNTEAFF. The chain carries TRBV5-1 and TRBJ1-1; no reliable D call. The CDR3 has 14 residues. Deletions cut 0 bases from V and 1 base from J, with 7 bases between. In germline, CDR1 is SGHRS, CDR2 YFSETQ.

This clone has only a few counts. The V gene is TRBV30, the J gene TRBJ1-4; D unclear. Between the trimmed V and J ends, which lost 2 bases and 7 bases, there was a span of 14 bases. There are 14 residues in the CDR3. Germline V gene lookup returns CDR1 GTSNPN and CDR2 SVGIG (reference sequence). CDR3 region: CAWSSNRGGEKLFF. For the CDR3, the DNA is TGTGCCTGGAGTTCCAACCGAGGAGGTGAAAAACTGTTTTTT.

As DNA, the CDR3 is TGCGCCAGCAGCCAAGAAGGTAGCGGGGCCTACGAGCAGTACTTC. Protein product: CASSQEGSGAYEQYF. The rearrangement joins TRBV4-1 to TRBJ2-7; 8 bases match TRBD2. Germline loops: CDR1 MGHRA, CDR2 YSYEKL. Trimming took 0 bases from V and 2 from J; bases not matched to a gene: 3. The CDR3 sequence is 15 residues long.

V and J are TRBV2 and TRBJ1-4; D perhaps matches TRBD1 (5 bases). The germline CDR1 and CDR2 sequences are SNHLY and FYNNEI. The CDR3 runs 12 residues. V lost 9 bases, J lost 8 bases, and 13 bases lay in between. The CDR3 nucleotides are TGTGCCAGTAGACAGCTGGGGGAAAAACTGTTTTTT. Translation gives CASRQLGEKLFF.

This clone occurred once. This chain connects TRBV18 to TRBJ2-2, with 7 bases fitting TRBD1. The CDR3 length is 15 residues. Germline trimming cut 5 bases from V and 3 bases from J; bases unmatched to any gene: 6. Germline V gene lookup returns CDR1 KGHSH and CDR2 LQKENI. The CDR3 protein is CASSSTGLDTGELFF. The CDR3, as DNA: TGTGCCAGCTCATCGACAGGGTTGGACACCGGGGAGCTGTTTTTT.

Here the CDR3 reads CASTSVELNTEAFF. The CDR3 coding sequence is TGTGCCAGCACGTCTGTGGAGCTGAACACTGAAGCTTTCTTT. This chain links TRBV5-5 with TRBJ1-1, with unresolved D. Germline CDR1 SGHKS, CDR2 YYEKEE (reference sequence). V dropped 6 bases and J dropped 0 bases, with 12 bases sitting between them. The CDR3 consists of 14 residues. The variable domain in full, with the rest retrieved from reference TRBV5-5 and TRBJ1-1, is DAGVTQSPTHLIKTRGQQVTLRCSPISGHKSVSWYQQVLGQGPQFIFQYYEKEERGRGNFPDRFSARQFPNYSSELNVNALLLGDSALYLCASTSVELNTEAFFGQGTRLTVV.

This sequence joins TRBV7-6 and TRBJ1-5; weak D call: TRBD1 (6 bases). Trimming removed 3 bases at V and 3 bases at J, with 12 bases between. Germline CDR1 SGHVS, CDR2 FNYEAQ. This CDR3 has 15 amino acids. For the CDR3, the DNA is TGTGCCAGCAGCTTTAATACAGGGATCAATCAGCCCCAGCATTTT. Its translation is CASSFNTGINQPQHF.

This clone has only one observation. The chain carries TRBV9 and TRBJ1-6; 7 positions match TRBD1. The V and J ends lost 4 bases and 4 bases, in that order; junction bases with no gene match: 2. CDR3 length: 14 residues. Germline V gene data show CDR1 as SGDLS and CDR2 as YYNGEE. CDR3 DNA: TGTGCCAGCAGCCCGGGACAGTATAATTCACCCCTCCACTTT. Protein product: CASSPGQYNSPLHF.

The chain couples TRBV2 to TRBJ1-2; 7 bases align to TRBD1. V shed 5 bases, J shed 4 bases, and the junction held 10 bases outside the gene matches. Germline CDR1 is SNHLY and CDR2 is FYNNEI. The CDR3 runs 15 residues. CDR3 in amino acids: CASSTQGQPTYGYTF. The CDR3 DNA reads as TGTGCCAGCAGTACCCAGGGACAGCCGACCTATGGCTACACCTTC.

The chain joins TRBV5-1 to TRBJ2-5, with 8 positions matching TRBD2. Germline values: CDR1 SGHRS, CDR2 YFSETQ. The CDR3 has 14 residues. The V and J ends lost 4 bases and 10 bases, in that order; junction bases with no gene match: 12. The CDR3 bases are TGCGCCAGCAGCCTCTCCGGGACTAGGGACTTCCAGTACTTC. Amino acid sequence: CASSLSGTRDFQYF.

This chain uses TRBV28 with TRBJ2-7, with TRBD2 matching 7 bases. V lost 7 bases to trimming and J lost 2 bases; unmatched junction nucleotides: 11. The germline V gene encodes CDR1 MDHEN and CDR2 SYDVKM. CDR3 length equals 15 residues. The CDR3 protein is CASTLSGKEPYEQYF. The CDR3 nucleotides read TGTGCCAGCACCTTAAGCGGGAAAGAACCCTACGAGCAGTACTTC. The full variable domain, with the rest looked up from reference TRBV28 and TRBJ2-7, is DVKVTQSSRYLVKRTGEKVFLECVQDMDHENMFWYRQDPGLGLRLIYFSYDVKMKEKGDIPEGYSVSREKKERFSLILESASTNQTSMYLCASTLSGKEPYEQYFGPGTRLTVT.

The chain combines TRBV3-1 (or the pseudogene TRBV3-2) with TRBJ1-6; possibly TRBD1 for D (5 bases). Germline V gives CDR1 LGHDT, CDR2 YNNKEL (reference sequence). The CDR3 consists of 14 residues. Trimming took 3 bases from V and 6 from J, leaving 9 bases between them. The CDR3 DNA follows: TGTGCCAGCAGCCACAGGGATCGTAATTCACCCCTCCACTTT. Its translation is CASSHRDRNSPLHF.

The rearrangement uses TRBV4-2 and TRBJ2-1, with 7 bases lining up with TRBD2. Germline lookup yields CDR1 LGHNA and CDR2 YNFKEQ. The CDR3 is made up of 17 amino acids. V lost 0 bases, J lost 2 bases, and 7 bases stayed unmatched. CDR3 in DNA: TGTGCCAGCAGCCAAGAGGTGGCGGGGGTGCCCTACAATGAGCAGTTCTTC. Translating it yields CASSQEVAGVPYNEQFF.

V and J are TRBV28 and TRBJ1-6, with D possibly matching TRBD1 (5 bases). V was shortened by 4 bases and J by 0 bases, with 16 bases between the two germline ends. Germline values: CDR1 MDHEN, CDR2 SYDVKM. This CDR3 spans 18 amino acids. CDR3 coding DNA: TGTGCCAGCAGTTCCCCAGGGTGGGGTGGCTCCTATAATTCACCCCTCCACTTT. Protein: CASSSPGWGGSYNSPLHF. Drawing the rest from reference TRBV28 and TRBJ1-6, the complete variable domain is DVKVTQSSRYLVKRTGEKVFLECVQDMDHENMFWYRQDPGLGLRLIYFSYDVKMKEKGDIPEGYSVSREKKERFSLILESASTNQTSMYLCASSSPGWGGSYNSPLHFGNGTRLTVT.

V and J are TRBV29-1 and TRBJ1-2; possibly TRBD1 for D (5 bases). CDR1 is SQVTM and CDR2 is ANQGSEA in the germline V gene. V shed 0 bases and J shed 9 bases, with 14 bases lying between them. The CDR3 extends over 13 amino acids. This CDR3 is CSVEDRGRDSYTF. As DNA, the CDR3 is TGCAGCGTTGAAGATCGGGGGAGAGACAGCTACACCTTC.

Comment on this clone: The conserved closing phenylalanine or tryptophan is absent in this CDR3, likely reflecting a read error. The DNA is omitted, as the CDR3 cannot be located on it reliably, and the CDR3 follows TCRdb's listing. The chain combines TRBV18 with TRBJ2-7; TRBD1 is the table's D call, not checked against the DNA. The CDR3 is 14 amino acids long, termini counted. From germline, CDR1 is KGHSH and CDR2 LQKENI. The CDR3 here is CASSTTIGTGPPFL.

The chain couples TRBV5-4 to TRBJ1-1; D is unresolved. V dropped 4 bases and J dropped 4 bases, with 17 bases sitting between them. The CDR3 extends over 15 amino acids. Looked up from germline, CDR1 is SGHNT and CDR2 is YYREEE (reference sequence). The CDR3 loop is CASSPTLSRSTEAFF. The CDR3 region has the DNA TGTGCCAGCAGCCCTACCCTGTCCCGGAGCACTGAAGCTTTCTTT.

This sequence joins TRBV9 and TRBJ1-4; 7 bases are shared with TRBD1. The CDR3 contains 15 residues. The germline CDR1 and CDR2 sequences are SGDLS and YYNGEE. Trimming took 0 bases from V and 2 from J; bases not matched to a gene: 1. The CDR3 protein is CASSVAGGTNEKLFF. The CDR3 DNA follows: TGTGCCAGCAGCGTAGCAGGGGGTACTAATGAAAAACTGTTTTTT.

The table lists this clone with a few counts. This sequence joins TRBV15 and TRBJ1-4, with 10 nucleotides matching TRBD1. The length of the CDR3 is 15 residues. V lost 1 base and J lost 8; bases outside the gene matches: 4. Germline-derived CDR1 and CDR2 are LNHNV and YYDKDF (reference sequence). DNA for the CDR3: TGTGCCACCAGCAGAGGACAGGGGGCAAGGGAAAAACTGTTTTTT. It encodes CATSRGQGAREKLFF.